This T cell receptor (beta chain) was obtained from a study of blood T cells in healthy people across ages (dated by TCRdb to between 2014 and 2016). As for the study more broadly: In model experiments, template switching captured about one uniquely barcoded TCR beta cDNA molecule for every two T cells. Age-related changes in TCR beta repertoire diversity were measured in the study by deep sequencing normalized with unique cDNA molecular identifiers. For two donors (one aged 18 to 29 and one aged 80 or older), the study analyzed two additional independent replicas of 1 million unique cDNA reads from the same blood draw. The donors were divided into four age groups: young (average about 16 years), middle-aged (approximately 39), aged (under 70) and long-lived (roughly 88). To avoid experimental bias, donors of different ages were distributed randomly across sequencing lanes.

General conclusions and limits of the study: Compared with the aged group, the long-lived group had more naive CD4+ T cells, fewer expanded clones and increased TCR diversity, a pattern suggesting age selection. Conclusive comparison of naive and antigen-experienced compartments was prevented by the profiling of bulk unsorted PBMCs. The CMV infection status of donors was not known, potentially confounding age-related changes in expanded clonotypes. Estimates of total diversity based on one million sequenced T cells were considered lower bounds and underestimates. Observed TCR beta diversity per million T cells fell roughly linearly with age, and a significant reduction was already apparent by age about 36. There was a strong correlation between observed TCR beta diversity and the percentage of naive T cells measured by flow cytometry.

The approximately 41 donors, aged about 6 to 95 years, were systemically healthy Caucasian individuals from Russia. Each donor gave about 10 milliliters of peripheral blood, drawn into EDTA-treated Vacutainer tubes. PBMCs were isolated by Ficoll-Paque density-gradient centrifugation, with at least 6.5 million obtained per sample. Total RNA was extracted from PBMCs with Trizol reagent, with at least 5 micrograms obtained per sample. For every donor, an aliquot of PBMCs went through flow cytometry to measure the percentages of naive CD45RAhigh/CD27high T cells. As regards this clonotype: Its target antigen remains unknown. The record has no base qualities; no much larger clone is one base away.

Library creation used 5' RACE. Instrument used: Illumina HiSeq 2500. A second about 7 to 12 cycle PCR used a sample-barcoded 5' primer and a J-beta primer mix. Each TCR beta cDNA molecule received a unique molecular identifier from a template-switch 5' adaptor carrying 12 random nucleotides. Each sample yielded at least 3 million CDR3-containing paired-end reads. The Mint cDNA synthesis kit, primed by a TRBC-specific oligonucleotide, was used to synthesize first-strand cDNA from all RNA. Following uracil-DNA glycosylase treatment, a first 18-cycle PCR with universal primers M1SS and BC2_uni_R was performed on all cDNA. Per the source publication's procedure: For normalization, 1 million high-quality reads were randomly selected from each sample, with every read carrying a distinct molecular identifier. Reads with shared molecular identifiers were discarded instead of being binned into consensus sequences. CDR3 identification, clonotype clustering and error correction used MiTCR with a Q25 quality threshold and the strictest error-elimination algorithm. A nonparametric unseen species model using Euler transformation provided a lower-bound estimate of total TCR beta diversity. Clones were called with MiXCR by TCRdb after fastp trimmed the public reads at Q25, and only in-frame beta chains were retained. All rows with the same CDR3 protein become a single entry with the most common DNA and genes. TCRdb, not the original authors, processed these V and J calls. The sample table shows hundreds of thousands of distinct CDR3 sequences, and under 65% are seen once. 35% to 40% of the sample belongs to the ten largest clones.

This receptor was obtained from a man in his fifties or sixties in good health. The sample was blood.

The CDR3 sequence is CASSYSGQGAGATNEKLFF. In nucleotides, the sequence is TGTGCCAGCAGTTACTCGGGCCAGGGTGCCGGGGCAACTAATGAAAAACTGTTTTTT. Recombination connected TRBV6-5 to TRBJ1-4; tentative D gene TRBD1, with 5 bases matching. V and J lose 0 bases and 0 bases, and a span of 17 bases separates them. According to the germline V gene, CDR1 reads MNHEY and CDR2 reads SVGAGI. Inclusive of the bounding cysteine and phenylalanine, the CDR3 is 19 residues long. Only the CDR3 portion is preserved as DNA: 57 bases, with reading frame beginning at the first base.